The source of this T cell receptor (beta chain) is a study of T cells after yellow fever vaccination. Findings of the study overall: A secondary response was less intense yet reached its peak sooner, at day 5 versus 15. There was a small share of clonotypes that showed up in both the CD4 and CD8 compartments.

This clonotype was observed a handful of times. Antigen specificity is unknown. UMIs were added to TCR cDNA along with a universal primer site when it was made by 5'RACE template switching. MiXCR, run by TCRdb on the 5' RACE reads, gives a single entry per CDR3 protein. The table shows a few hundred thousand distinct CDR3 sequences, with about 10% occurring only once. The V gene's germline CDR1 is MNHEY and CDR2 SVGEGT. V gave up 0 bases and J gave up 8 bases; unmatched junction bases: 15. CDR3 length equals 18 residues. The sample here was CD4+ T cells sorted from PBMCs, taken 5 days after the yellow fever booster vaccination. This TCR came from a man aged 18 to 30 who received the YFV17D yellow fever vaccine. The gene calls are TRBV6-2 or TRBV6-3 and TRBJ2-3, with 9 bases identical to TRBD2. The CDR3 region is CASSYSSTWAGGPVTQYF. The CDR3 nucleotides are TGTGCCAGCAGTTACTCGTCGACGTGGGCGGGGGGGCCAGTTACGCAGTATTTT.